The next 13 T cell receptor beta chains were all read from a single sample in a study of cytotoxic CD8 clonotypes in ibrutinib-treated CLL. Produced via immunoSEQ multiplex PCR; TCRdb's table is partial and in-frame only. The sample holds roughly 110,000 clones, roughly 60% seen once. The sample consisted of PBMCs, taken after 24 months of ibrutinib treatment. These receptors were collected from a human donor with chronic lymphocytic leukemia.

V is TRBV5-1 and J is TRBJ2-7; the match to TRBD1 covers 9 bases. Germline CDR1 reads SGHRS; CDR2 reads YFSETQ. This CDR3 comprises 15 residues. The V segment lost 4 bases and the J segment 1 base; nucleotides outside the gene matches: 6. The CDR3 reads CASSPGTGISYEQYF. The CDR3, as DNA: TGCGCCAGCAGCCCCGGGACAGGGATTTCCTACGAGCAGTACTTC.

The gene calls are TRBV2 and TRBJ1-1, with D perhaps matching TRBD1 (5 bases). This CDR3 region has 15 residues. CDR1 and CDR2 (germline): SNHLY, FYNNEI. The V and J ends lost 0 bases and 1 base respectively, with 9 bases between them. The CDR3 DNA sequence: TGTGCCAGCAGTGAAGCCTCGAGGGGGAACACTGAAGCTTTCTTT. Translating it yields CASSEASRGNTEAFF.

The chain carries TRBV4-3 and TRBJ2-2; TRBD2 agrees at 7 bases. Germline V gene lookup returns CDR1 LGHNA and CDR2 YSLEER. The CDR3 is 17 amino acids. Losses at the gene ends were 0 bases for V and 2 bases for J; bases not matched to a gene: 6. CDR3 protein: CASSQEGLAANTGELFF. The CDR3 DNA follows: TGCGCCAGCAGCCAAGAAGGGCTAGCGGCCAACACCGGGGAGCTGTTTTTT.

The J gene is TRBJ1-2, the V gene TRBV4-1, with TRBD1 as a possible D gene (6 bases). This CDR3 comprises 13 residues. The V end lost 1 base, the J end lost 7 bases, and 10 bases lay between the germline ends. The germline V gene encodes CDR1 MGHRA and CDR2 YSYEKL. The CDR3 spells CASSQAGGSGYTF. The CDR3 DNA is TGCGCCAGCAGCCAAGCCGGGGGCTCTGGCTACACCTTC.

The DNA for the CDR3 is TGCGCCAGCAGCTTTGACGCGAGCCTGACCTACGAGCAGTACTTC. Translation gives CASSFDASLTYEQYF. The chain carries TRBV5-1 and TRBJ2-7, with unresolved D. Germline V gene data show CDR1 as SGHRS and CDR2 as YFSETQ. The CDR3 spans 15 residues. The V and J ends lost 2 bases and 2 bases respectively, with 14 bases between them.

The CDR3 bases are TGCAGCGTTGCGGGAGATTCAGGGTACTACGGGGAGCAGTACTTC. This translates into CSVAGDSGYYGEQYF. The V gene is TRBV29-1, the J gene TRBJ2-7, with a tentative D call TRBD2 (6 bases). This CDR3 region has 15 residues. Germline V gene data show CDR1 as SQVTM and CDR2 as ANQGSEA. The V and J ends lost 4 bases and 7 bases respectively, with 23 bases between them.

The J gene is TRBJ1-6, the V gene TRBV25-1; D call uncertain. The germline V gene has CDR1 MGHDK and CDR2 SYGVNS. The V end was cut by 4 bases, the J end by 7 bases, with 14 bases between. The CDR3 is 15 residues long. The DNA of the CDR3 is TGTGCCAGCAGTGGAATTCGGACGGCGAATTCACCCCTCCACTTT. It specifies CASSGIRTANSPLHF. Looking up the rest from reference TRBV25-1 and TRBJ1-6 gives the full variable domain: EADIYQTPRYLVIGTGKKITLECSQTMGHDKMYWYQQDPGMELHLIHYSYGVNSTEKGDLSSESTVSRIRTEHFPLTLESARPSHTSQYLCASSGIRTANSPLHFGNGTRLTVT.

The chain carries TRBV11-3 and TRBJ1-6; TRBD1 might be the D (6 bases). The germline V gene has CDR1 SGHNT and CDR2 YENEEA. V lost 6 bases and J lost 11, with 14 bases in between. This CDR3 comprises 13 residues. The CDR3 protein is CASSRQEGTPLHF. The DNA for the CDR3 is TGTGCCAGCAGTCGACAGGAGGGGACACCCCTCCACTTT.

This clone has more than one count but fewer than ten. This sequence joins TRBV28 and TRBJ1-2; no reliable D call. This CDR3 is built from 13 residues. Between the trimmed V and J ends, which lost 5 bases and 4 bases, there was a span of 11 bases. Per the germline V gene, CDR1 is MDHEN and CDR2 is SYDVKM. Here the CDR3 DNA reads TGTGCCAGCAGTCCGGGCCGACCCTATGGCTACACCTTC. It codes for CASSPGRPYGYTF.

The chain has TRBV28 and TRBJ2-1; D remains unclear. V lost 7 bases to trimming and J lost 1 base, with 14 bases between them. The CDR3 is 15 amino acids. Per the germline V gene, CDR1 is MDHEN and CDR2 is SYDVKM. The chain's CDR3 is CASNGWTASYNEQFF. CDR3 in DNA: TGTGCCAGCAACGGTTGGACGGCTTCCTACAATGAGCAGTTCTTC.

This sequence joins TRBV5-1 and TRBJ2-3, with 8 bases fitting TRBD1. J lost 2 bases, V lost 2 bases, and 7 bases had no gene match. There are 16 residues in the CDR3. Germline assignment: CDR1 SGHRS and CDR2 YFSETQ. This CDR3 reads CASSFTLTGDTDTQYF. Here the CDR3 DNA reads TGCGCCAGCAGCTTCACTCTGACAGGGGACACAGATACGCAGTATTTT.

V and J are TRBV29-1 and TRBJ1-2; 12 nucleotides align to TRBD1. The CDR3 consists of 15 residues. The germline V gene has CDR1 SQVTM and CDR2 ANQGSEA. The J segment lost 4 bases and the V segment lost 4 bases, leaving 7 bases of the junction unmatched. The CDR3 coding sequence is TGCAGCGTTGGGGGCCCGGGACAGGGGGCCTATGGCTACACCTTC. It is translated as CSVGGPGQGAYGYTF.

The sample holds one count of this clone. V and J are TRBV4-2 and TRBJ2-7; D may match TRBD1 or TRBD2 (5 bases each). V was trimmed by 1 base and J by 0 bases, leaving 19 bases between them. This CDR3 is 18 amino acids long. CDR1 LGHNA and CDR2 YNFKEQ come from the germline V gene. The DNA for the CDR3 is TGTGCCAGCAGCCAAGGGCAGTTGGGGACCCGGAGCTCCTACGAGCAGTACTTC. Its translation is CASSQGQLGTRSSYEQYF.